This T cell receptor (beta chain) was recorded in a study of T cell repertoires in cytomegalovirus infection. General study findings and limits: There were HLA-C-restricted CMV-specific TCR beta clonotypes dominating the ex vivo response.

TCRdb recomputed calls from the reads with MiXCR, one row per CDR3 protein. The sample consists of around 69,000 distinct CDR3 sequences, 20% to 25% of them appearing once. This clonotype was found a few times. The antigen is undetermined. Germline V gene data show CDR1 as SEHNR and CDR2 as FQNEAQ (reference sequence). V was trimmed by 5 bases and J by 2 bases, leaving 19 bases between them. The CDR3 is made up of 16 amino acids. This clonotype was sampled from a human donor in good health (CMV status not recorded). Some clones in this sample may be carry-over from other donors' samples. This chain joins TRBV7-9 and TRBJ2-7; weak D call: TRBD1 (6 bases). Sequencing was performed on CD8+ T cells from cultured PBMCs, taken from culture after CMV antigen stimulation. The CDR3 nucleotides are TGTGCCAGCAGCCCAGGGGTTGAAGCCCTCCCCTACGAGCAGTACTTC. Its translation: CASSPGVEALPYEQYF.